The T cell receptor (beta chain) described here comes from a study of molecular identifiers for immune sequencing clone quantification. The germline CDR1 and CDR2 sequences are LGHDT and YNNKEL (reference sequence). The CDR3 spans 15 residues. V was clipped by 1 base and J by 5 bases, with 14 bases between them. MiXCR was run by TCRdb on the PCR reads, yielding one entry per CDR3 protein. The data contain more than 300,000 distinct CDR3 sequences, about 22% of them singletons. The sequencing sample was made of naive CD8+ T cells from blood, with Jurkat cell RNA spiked in. The sample's subset: FACS-sorted CD8+CD4-CCR7+CD45RA+ naive T cells. V usage is TRBV3-1 and J usage is TRBJ2-5; TRBD1 is a possible D gene (6 bases). The origin of this receptor is a human donor in good health. Some libraries in this study had Jurkat cell RNA spiked in. CDR3 bases: TGTGCCAGCAGCCAAGGGGACATTATTTCGGAGACCCAGTACTTC. Translating gives CASSQGDIISETQYF.